A single sample gave rise to the 10 T cell receptor beta chains below, sequenced in a study of shared clonotypes between healthy human individuals. Some clones are missing from TCRdb's copy, which holds only in-frame ones; the method was immunoSEQ multiplex PCR. The sample consists of approximately 2.5 million clones, about 92% of them appearing once. Sequencing was performed on naive CD4+ T cells sorted from blood. As to subset: CD45RA+ positively selected. These receptors were obtained from a man in his late teens or twenties in good health.

The chain links TRBV5-4 to TRBJ2-7, with D tentatively TRBD1 (6 bases). V lost 4 bases, J lost 2 bases, and 16 bases lay in between. The CDR3 extends over 15 amino acids. Germline V gene lookup returns CDR1 SGHNT and CDR2 YYREEE (reference sequence). CDR3 sequence reads: CASSPPGVLAYEQYF. The CDR3 bases are TGTGCCAGCAGCCCGCCAGGGGTCTTGGCCTACGAGCAGTACTTC.

This clone is a singleton in its sample. This chain links TRBV6-4 with TRBJ2-3, with 13 bases matching TRBD2. Germline loops: CDR1 MRHNA, CDR2 SNTAGT. The CDR3 consists of 15 residues. The ends lost 5 bases at V and 6 bases at J; junction bases unmatched: 5. The chain's CDR3 is CASSPGLAGADTQYF. CDR3 nucleotides: TGTGCCAGCAGTCCCGGACTAGCGGGAGCGGATACGCAGTATTTT.

This chain joins TRBV6-6 and TRBJ2-2; the match to TRBD1 covers 10 bases. From germline, CDR1 is MNHNY and CDR2 SVGAGI (reference sequence). With V trimmed by 4 bases and J by 7 bases, 6 bases remained unmatched. This CDR3 comprises 15 residues. The CDR3 region has the DNA TGTGCCAGCAGTTCAGGACAGGGGGGCAGCGGGGAGCTGTTTTTT. Translating gives CASSSGQGGSGELFF.

The rearrangement joins TRBV6-1 to TRBJ1-5; D unresolved. V lost 1 base to trimming and J lost 7 bases, with 8 bases between them. This CDR3 has 13 amino acids. From germline, CDR1 is MNHNS and CDR2 SASEGT. The CDR3 region is CASSEVLKQPQHF. The CDR3 nucleotides read TGTGCCAGCAGTGAAGTATTAAAACAGCCCCAGCATTTT.

J is TRBJ2-7 and V is TRBV7-3, with D perhaps TRBD2 (6 bases). V was trimmed by 7 bases and J by 5 bases, leaving 21 bases between them. The CDR3 extends over 15 amino acids. Germline CDR1 SGHTA, CDR2 FQGTGA. The CDR3 loop reads CASNKFDGGSHEQYF. CDR3 nucleotides: TGTGCCAGCAACAAATTTGACGGAGGGAGCCACGAGCAGTACTTC.

The V call is TRBV18, the J call TRBJ1-2; D not certain. The CDR3 runs 12 residues. CDR1 and CDR2 from the germline V gene are KGHSH and LQKENI. V was clipped by 3 bases and J by 8 bases, with 10 bases between them. CDR3: CASSPTVVGYTF. CDR3 in DNA: TGTGCCAGCTCACCGACGGTTGTAGGCTACACCTTC.

V gene TRBV10-3 combines with J gene TRBJ1-2; D might be TRBD1 (5 bases). CDR1 is ENHRY and CDR2 is SYGVKD in the germline V gene. With 2 bases removed from V and 8 bases from J, the gap between germline ends came to 12 bases. The CDR3 runs 13 residues. DNA of the CDR3: TGTGCCATCAGTGAGGCGTCCTGGGGCGGCTACACCTTC. Protein product: CAISEASWGGYTF.

This clone was detected once. This specimen includes other DNA sequences encoding the same CDR3. The gene calls are TRBV9 and TRBJ2-2; D is undetermined. Germline V CDR1 and CDR2: SGDLS, YYNGEE. The CDR3 runs to 15 residues. The V gene lost 0 bases and the J gene lost 5 bases, with 11 bases spanning the gap. CDR3 DNA: TGTGCCAGCAGCGTAGCCAGCCTATCAACCGGGGAGCTGTTTTTT. It is translated as CASSVASLSTGELFF.

The chain is built from TRBV5-1 and TRBJ2-1, with D perhaps matching TRBD1 or TRBD2 (7 bases each). Trimming took 1 base from V and 5 from J, leaving 19 bases between them. CDR3 length equals 17 residues. Germline lookup yields CDR1 SGHRS and CDR2 YFSETQ. The CDR3 here is CASSLRQGGAHHNEQFF. In nucleotides, the CDR3 is TGCGCCAGCAGCTTGCGGCAGGGGGGGGCCCACCACAATGAGCAGTTCTTC.

The chain uses TRBV19 and TRBJ2-3; D is unresolved. CDR1 is LNHDA, CDR2 SQIVND, per germline (reference sequence). CDR3 size: 14 residues. Trimming took 8 bases from V and 2 from J, leaving 14 bases between them. The CDR3: CASRRSESTDTQYF. In DNA, the CDR3 is TGTGCCAGTCGACGGTCCGAGTCCACAGATACGCAGTATTTT. The whole variable domain, remainder taken from reference TRBV19 and TRBJ2-3, is DGGITQSPKYLFRKEGQNVTLSCEQNLNHDAMYWYRQDPGQGLRLIYYSQIVNDFQKGDIAEGYSVSREKKESFPLTVTSAQKNPTAFYLCASRRSESTDTQYFGPGTRLTVL.